This TCR beta chain was profiled in a study of T cell repertoires in cytomegalovirus infection. Across the study: Both a matching HLA type and CMV infection were indicated by public TCR beta signatures.

The study, taken as a whole, reports: There were HLA-C-restricted CMV-specific TCR beta clonotypes dominating the ex vivo response. Cumulative public TCR beta family frequency identified carriers of CMV plus the relevant HLA.

This clonotype was found many times. The antigen remains unidentified. Germline V gives CDR1 MNHEY, CDR2 SVGAGI. This CDR3 spans 16 amino acids. V gave up 2 bases and J gave up 5 bases, with 15 bases separating them. Each CDR3 protein gets one entry after TCRdb re-called the reads with MiXCR. The sample lists under 350,000 distinct CDR3 sequences; approximately 10% were seen once. This chain uses TRBV6-5 with TRBJ2-2; D is possibly TRBD1 (6 bases). Sequencing was carried out using PBMCs. This clonotype was obtained from a human donor in good health (CMV status not recorded). Some clones in this sample may be carry-over from other donors' samples. CDR3 sequence (DNA): TGTGCCAGCAGTTACGACAACTCCAGGGGAACCGGGGAGCTGTTTTTT. Residues: CASSYDNSRGTGELFF.